The 5 T cell receptor beta chains given below trace back to one sample, sequenced in a study of T cells in localized non-small cell lung cancer. Repertoires were generated with immunoSEQ multiplex PCR, while TCRdb's copy carries only in-frame clones and drops some. This table has about 21,000 clones, approximately 88% appearing once. Source: peripheral blood, taken before any cancer treatment. The receptors stem from a man between 40 and 69 years old with stage I lung adenocarcinoma.

The chain employs TRBV2 and TRBJ2-5, with D uncertain. This CDR3 region has 12 residues. Trimming shortened V by 5 bases and J by 5 bases, and 9 bases separated the two germline ends. The germline CDR1 and CDR2 sequences are SNHLY and FYNNEI. The CDR3 reads CASSRAAETQYF. DNA of the CDR3: TGTGCCAGCAGTCGGGCAGCCGAGACCCAGTACTTC. Filled out from reference TRBV2 and TRBJ2-5, the complete variable domain reads EPEVTQTPSHQVTQMGQEVILRCVPISNHLYFYWYRQILGQKVEFLVSFYNNEISEKSEIFDDQFSVERPDGSNFTLKIRSTKLEDSAMYFCASSRAAETQYFGPGTRLLVL.

This chain uses TRBV5-1 with TRBJ2-1; TRBD2 matches at 8 bases. The ends lost 3 bases at V and 4 bases at J; junction bases unmatched: 6. In germline, CDR1 is SGHRS, CDR2 YFSETQ. The CDR3 spans 15 residues. The CDR3 protein is CASSYLGRGYNEQFF. The DNA for the CDR3 is TGCGCCAGCAGCTACCTCGGGAGGGGTTACAATGAGCAGTTCTTC.

V and J are TRBV7-8 and TRBJ2-5; the match to TRBD1 covers 7 bases. The CDR3 extends over 13 amino acids. Germline CDR1 is SGHVS and CDR2 is FQNEAQ. The CDR3 is CVSTGAGFETQYF. Here the CDR3 DNA reads TGTGTCTCAACAGGGGCAGGTTTCGAGACCCAGTACTTC.

This clone showed up just a few times. This chain joins TRBV27 and TRBJ2-3; the D gene is possibly TRBD1 (9 bases). This CDR3 spans 19 amino acids. Germline V lookup: CDR1 MNHEY, CDR2 SMNVEV (reference sequence). Trimming shortened V by 8 bases and J by 2 bases, and 29 bases separated the two germline ends. CDR3 sequence reads: CASFLGQGNPGGLTDTQYF. CDR3 bases: TGTGCCAGCTTCCTGGGACAGGGAAATCCGGGGGGGCTCACAGATACGCAGTATTTT.

This clone was picked up a small number of times. The rearrangement links TRBV10-3 to TRBJ1-1; possibly TRBD1 for D (5 bases). Trimming took 2 bases from V and 5 from J, leaving 12 bases between them. Germline loops: CDR1 ENHRY, CDR2 SYGVKD. The CDR3 totals 14 residues. The chain's CDR3 is CAISEAGRTTEAFF. Here the CDR3 DNA reads TGTGCCATCAGTGAGGCAGGGAGGACGACTGAAGCTTTCTTT.